This TCR beta chain was observed in a study of blood T cell repertoires in COVID-19. Data came from immunoSEQ multiplex PCR; TCRdb stores just in-frame clones and leaves some out. This sample has 200,000 to 250,000 clones, with over 80% found just once. The CDR3 has 10 amino acids. The germline V gene encodes CDR1 DFQATT and CDR2 SNEGSKA (reference sequence). Trimming shortened V by 7 bases and J by 6 bases, and 9 bases separated the two germline ends. The receptor was isolated from a man aged 45-65 years who had been exposed to COVID-19. This chain joins TRBV20-1 and TRBJ1-2; D gene uncertain. Sequences were obtained from PBMCs or T cells enriched from blood (not recorded which). CDR3: CSVQLDGYTF. CDR3 sequence (DNA): TGCAGTGTACAATTGGATGGCTACACCTTC.